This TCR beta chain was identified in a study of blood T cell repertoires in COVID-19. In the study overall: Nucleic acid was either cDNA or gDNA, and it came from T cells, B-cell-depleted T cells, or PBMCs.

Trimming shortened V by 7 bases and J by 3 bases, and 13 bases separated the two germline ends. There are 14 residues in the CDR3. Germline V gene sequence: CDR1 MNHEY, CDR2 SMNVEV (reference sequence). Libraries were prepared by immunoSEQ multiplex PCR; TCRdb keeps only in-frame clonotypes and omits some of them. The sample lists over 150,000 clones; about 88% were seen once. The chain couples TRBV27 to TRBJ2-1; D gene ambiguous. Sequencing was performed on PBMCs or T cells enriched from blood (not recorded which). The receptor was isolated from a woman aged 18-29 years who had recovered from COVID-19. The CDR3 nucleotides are TGTGCCAGCACCCGAGATACCAACTACAATGAGCAGTTCTTC. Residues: CASTRDTNYNEQFF.